These 28 T cell receptor beta chains came from one sample sequenced in a study of graft-versus-host responses after intestinal transplantation. Profiled with immunoSEQ multiplex PCR; TCRdb holds only in-frame clones, not every one. The data show more than 65,000 clones, about nine tenths seen once. Their recognized antigens are unknown. Sequencing was performed on unstimulated CD8+ T cells sorted from spleen or lymph node cells, taken before intestinal transplant. These receptors were collected from a human donor who received an intestinal transplant.

V is TRBV13 and J is TRBJ2-5; weak D call: TRBD1 (6 bases). The CDR3 consists of 11 residues. Germline V gives CDR1 PRHDT, CDR2 FYEKMQ (reference sequence). With 5 bases removed from V and 9 bases from J, the gap between germline ends came to 10 bases. The CDR3 bases are TGTGCCAGCAGCCCCTCAGGGGCCCAGTACTTC. As protein: CASSPSGAQYF.

This clone was seen a handful of times. This chain joins TRBV5-6 and TRBJ1-2, with 7 nucleotides matching TRBD1. This CDR3 is 15 amino acids long. CDR1 SGHDT and CDR2 YYEEEE come from the germline V gene. The V and J ends lost 4 bases and 7 bases, in that order; junction bases with no gene match: 13. In nucleotides, the CDR3 is TGTGCCAGCAGCCTTGTGCGTAACGACAGGGTTGGCTACACCTTC. Protein product: CASSLVRNDRVGYTF.

V gene TRBV25-1 combines with J gene TRBJ1-1; D gene uncertain. The CDR3 is 12 amino acids. The V end lost 10 bases, the J end lost 1 base, and 10 bases lay between the germline ends. Germline loops: CDR1 MGHDK, CDR2 SYGVNS. The CDR3 region is CATRRGNTEAFF. CDR3 in DNA: TGTGCCACCAGGCGGGGGAACACTGAAGCTTTCTTT.

The chain recombines TRBV9 with TRBJ2-5, with D perhaps matching TRBD2 (6 bases). Per germline, CDR1 SGDLS and CDR2 YYNGEE. The CDR3 is 14 residues long. V shed 4 bases and J shed 3 bases, with 13 bases lying between them. As DNA, the CDR3 is TGTGCCAGCAGCCCGGAGGGGCAGAAAGAGACCCAGTACTTC. Translating gives CASSPEGQKETQYF.

This chain joins TRBV27 and TRBJ2-2; 8 positions agree with TRBD1. CDR3 length: 16 amino acids. After removal of 6 bases from V and 6 bases from J, the junction contained 12 bases not matched to a gene. Germline V gives CDR1 MNHEY, CDR2 SMNVEV (reference sequence). CDR3 coding DNA: TGTGCCAGCAGCAGCCTGGGGACAGGAGGAGCCGGGGAGCTGTTTTTT. Translation gives CASSSLGTGGAGELFF.

This clone has just one count. Compared with germline, one end of the junction differs, possibly owing to a read error. J is TRBJ2-5 and V is TRBV7-2; 8 bases fit TRBD2. CDR1 and CDR2 (germline): SGHTA, FQGNSA. The CDR3 is 15 residues long. Written as DNA, the CDR3 is TGTGCCAGCAGTTTAGAGCGGGGGTGGGGAGAGACCCAGTACTTC. It translates to CASSLERGWGETQYF. Supplemented by reference TRBV7-2 and TRBJ2-5, the full variable domain reads GAGVSQSPSNKVTEKGKDVELRCDPISGHTALYWYRQSLGQGLEFLIYFQGNSAPDKSGLPSDRFSAERTGGSVSTLTIQRTQQEDSAVYLCASSLERGWGETQYFGPGTRLLVL.

This chain connects TRBV13 to TRBJ2-2; a weak D match, TRBD1 (6 bases). CDR1 is PRHDT and CDR2 is FYEKMQ in the germline V gene (reference sequence). The CDR3 is made up of 14 amino acids. With 8 bases removed from V and 0 bases from J, the gap between germline ends came to 10 bases. The CDR3 loop reads CASLGGTNTGELFF. CDR3 nucleotides: TGTGCCAGCCTAGGGGGTACGAACACCGGGGAGCTGTTTTTT.

This clone was detected once. V is TRBV10-1 and J is TRBJ2-1, with 9 bases that match TRBD1. Germline CDR1 is WNHNN and CDR2 is SYGVQD (reference sequence). The V and J ends lost 3 bases and 8 bases, in that order; junction bases with no gene match: 8. The CDR3 contains 15 residues. The CDR3 spells CASSDGTGLVDEQFF. CDR3 DNA: TGCGCCAGCAGTGACGGGACAGGGCTTGTGGATGAGCAGTTCTTC.

The chain combines TRBV5-6 with TRBJ2-1, with a tentative D call TRBD1 (5 bases). The V and J ends lost 0 bases and 3 bases respectively, with 10 bases between them. Germline V CDR1 and CDR2: SGHDT, YYEEEE. The CDR3 contains 15 residues. The CDR3 spells CASSLASGYYNEQFF. In nucleotides, the CDR3 is TGTGCCAGCAGCTTGGCATCAGGGTACTACAATGAGCAGTTCTTC.

The rearrangement links TRBV9 to TRBJ2-7; TRBD1 matches at 7 bases. In germline, CDR1 is SGDLS, CDR2 YYNGEE. The CDR3 has 12 amino acids. V dropped 5 bases and J dropped 6; count of bases not matched to a gene: 5. This CDR3 is CASRGTEPEQYF. The CDR3 coding sequence is TGTGCCAGCAGGGGGACAGAACCCGAGCAGTACTTC.

V and J are TRBV4-1 and TRBJ2-2; a possible D gene is TRBD2 (5 bases). The CDR3 consists of 15 residues. In germline, CDR1 is MGHRA, CDR2 YSYEKL. V lost 1 base and J 7 bases, leaving 13 bases between the germline ends. The CDR3 loop reads CASSQVTPGFGELFF. CDR3 bases: TGCGCCAGCAGCCAAGTGACCCCGGGGTTCGGGGAGCTGTTTTTT.

Only a few counts were recorded for this clone. The chain has TRBV6-5 and TRBJ2-1, with D perhaps matching TRBD2 (5 bases). There are 12 residues in the CDR3. Germline V gene lookup returns CDR1 MNHEY and CDR2 SVGAGI. The ends were cut back, 4 bases at V and 10 bases at J, with 11 bases in the middle. CDR3 in amino acids: CASSFRPGEQFF. The CDR3, as DNA: TGTGCCAGCAGTTTTAGGCCGGGGGAGCAGTTCTTC.

The chain carries TRBV5-4 and TRBJ1-2; the D is unclear. This CDR3 region has 12 residues. With 5 bases removed from V and 3 bases from J, the gap between germline ends came to 8 bases. Germline-derived CDR1 and CDR2 are SGHNT and YYREEE (reference sequence). CDR3 loop: CASRGSYYGYTF. Here the CDR3 DNA reads TGTGCCAGCAGGGGGAGTTACTATGGCTACACCTTC.

This clone was recorded only once. The chain uses TRBV7-6 and TRBJ2-5; perhaps TRBD2 as D (6 bases). The J call may be in error: the DNA end matches TRBJ2-7 better. The CDR3 is 14 amino acids. Germline V gene data show CDR1 as SGHVS and CDR2 as FNYEAQ. In DNA form, the CDR3 reads TGTGCCAGCAGTTCCGGGAGCAGAGAATACGAGCAGTACTTC. Its protein is CASSSGSREYEQYF.

This sequence joins TRBV5-6 and TRBJ2-7, with 8 bases aligning to TRBD1. There are 14 residues in the CDR3. The germline V gene encodes CDR1 SGHDT and CDR2 YYEEEE. V trimming: 4 bases; J trimming: 7 bases; junction bases outside the gene matches: 10. The CDR3 loop reads CASSLPTGVGEQYF. CDR3 nucleotide sequence: TGTGCCAGCAGCCTTCCGACAGGGGTGGGTGAGCAGTACTTC.

This sequence joins TRBV18 and TRBJ1-1; D perhaps matches TRBD1 (6 bases). Trimming left V 3 bases short and J 1 base short, with 9 bases between. This CDR3 is 14 amino acids long. Germline CDR1 is KGHSH and CDR2 is LQKENI. In nucleotides, the CDR3 is TGTGCCAGCTCACCGCGGACAGCGAACACTGAAGCTTTCTTT. Translation: CASSPRTANTEAFF. Combining the CDR3 with reference TRBV18 and TRBJ1-1 gives the whole variable domain NAGVMQNPRHLVRRRGQEARLRCSPMKGHSHVYWYRQLPEEGLKFMVYLQKENIIDESGMPKERFSAEFPKEGPSILRIQQVVRGDSAAYFCASSPRTANTEAFFGQGTRLTVV.

The chain recombines TRBV5-6 with TRBJ2-7; TRBD2 aligns across 14 bases. The CDR3 runs to 16 residues. V shed 4 bases and J 3 bases; nucleotides not matched to a gene: 6. Germline CDR1 SGHDT, CDR2 YYEEEE. The CDR3 loop is CASSRGLAGVNYEQYF. The CDR3, as DNA: TGTGCCAGCAGCCGGGGACTAGCGGGGGTGAACTACGAGCAGTACTTC.

The chain uses TRBV27 and TRBJ1-1; maybe TRBD1 (6 bases). The length of the CDR3 is 15 residues. Deletions cut 3 bases from V and 3 bases from J, with 14 bases between. CDR1 is MNHEY and CDR2 is SMNVEV in the germline V gene (reference sequence). The CDR3 here is CASSLGAGSYTEAFF. The CDR3 DNA reads as TGTGCCAGCAGTTTGGGGGCAGGGTCGTACACTGAAGCTTTCTTT.

V and J are TRBV6-4 and TRBJ2-3, with 10 bases aligning to TRBD1. This CDR3 is 14 amino acids long. The V gene's germline CDR1 is MRHNA and CDR2 SNTAGT. Losses at the gene ends were 2 bases for V and 4 bases for J; bases not matched to a gene: 0. The CDR3 coding sequence is TGTGCCAGCAGTGACGGGACAGGGGCAGATACGCAGTATTTT. Protein product: CASSDGTGADTQYF.

V and J are TRBV27 and TRBJ2-3, with D possibly being TRBD2 (7 bases). CDR1 is MNHEY, CDR2 SMNVEV, per germline (reference sequence). V shed 6 bases and J shed 0 bases, with 13 bases lying between them. The CDR3 is made up of 15 amino acids. This CDR3 is CASRIEGGSTDTQYF. The CDR3 DNA sequence: TGTGCCAGCAGGATCGAGGGGGGGAGCACAGATACGCAGTATTTT.

The chain joins TRBV2 to TRBJ2-1, with a possible D match to TRBD2 (7 bases). The CDR3 spans 15 residues. The germline V and J ends were trimmed by 0 bases and 5 bases, with 11 bases remaining between them. Per germline, CDR1 SNHLY and CDR2 FYNNEI. CDR3 loop: CASSEARGPNNEQFF. DNA of the CDR3: TGTGCCAGCAGTGAAGCGCGGGGGCCCAACAATGAGCAGTTCTTC.

V usage is TRBV7-9 and J usage is TRBJ2-1; 11 nucleotides match TRBD2. V shed 0 bases and J 10 bases; nucleotides not matched to a gene: 8. The CDR3 loop spans 16 amino acids. Germline CDR1 is SEHNR and CDR2 is FQNEAQ (reference sequence). The CDR3 DNA is TGTGCCAGCAGCTTAGCCCTTCTAGCGGGGGGAGGAGAGCAGTTCTTC. Translated: CASSLALLAGGGEQFF.

V usage is TRBV5-1 and J usage is TRBJ1-4; D is possibly TRBD1 (6 bases). The CDR3 consists of 15 residues. V lost 4 bases and J 4 bases, leaving 14 bases between the germline ends. CDR1 is SGHRS and CDR2 is YFSETQ in the germline V gene. CDR3 sequence (DNA): TGCGCCAGCAGCGGGGTGGACAGCAATAATGAAAAACTGTTTTTT. It specifies CASSGVDSNNEKLFF.

This clone was recorded a few times. The sample has other DNA sequences that encode this CDR3 too. The rearrangement links TRBV9 to TRBJ2-1, with 9 bases that match TRBD2. Germline CDR1 reads SGDLS; CDR2 reads YYNGEE. CDR3 length: 14 amino acids. V lost 3 bases and J lost 3; bases outside the gene matches: 1. CDR3 in amino acids: CASSASGDYNEQFF. CDR3 nucleotide sequence: TGTGCCAGCAGCGCTAGCGGGGACTACAATGAGCAGTTCTTC. Based on the CDR3 plus reference TRBV9 and TRBJ2-1, the full variable domain is DSGVTQTPKHLITATGQRVTLRCSPRSGDLSVYWYQQSLDQGLQFLIQYYNGEERAKGNILERFSAQQFPDLHSELNLSSLELGDSALYFCASSASGDYNEQFFGPGTRLTVL.

The genes are TRBV4-1 and TRBJ2-2; D is uncertain. Germline loops: CDR1 MGHRA, CDR2 YSYEKL. V shed 3 bases and J shed 9 bases, with 14 bases lying between them. CDR3 length: 14 amino acids. The CDR3 DNA reads as TGCGCCAGCAGCCACTCGACACTGAGCTGGGAGCTGTTTTTT. Translating gives CASSHSTLSWELFF.

This clone appeared a single time. This chain connects TRBV2 to TRBJ1-2; D may be TRBD1 (6 bases). The germline gives CDR1 SNHLY, CDR2 FYNNEI. This CDR3 is 12 amino acids long. The V and J ends lost 8 bases and 8 bases respectively, with 15 bases between them. CDR3 nucleotides: TGTGCCAGCCAACAGGGTTTAGTAGGCTACACCTTC. It translates to CASQQGLVGYTF.

The V and J genes are TRBV2 and TRBJ2-7; D not certain. The CDR3 has 12 residues. The V end lost 8 bases, the J end lost 4 bases, and 12 bases lay between the germline ends. Germline assignment: CDR1 SNHLY and CDR2 FYNNEI. CDR3 sequence: CASAQELYEQYF. CDR3 DNA: TGTGCCAGCGCCCAGGAATTATACGAGCAGTACTTC.

This chain connects TRBV10-3 to TRBJ1-1; D call uncertain. Trimming took 0 bases from V and 4 from J, leaving 12 bases between them. This CDR3 is built from 15 residues. CDR1 and CDR2 (germline): ENHRY, SYGVKD. The CDR3 DNA follows: TGTGCCATCAGTGAGTCGGCGGGGTTCAGCACTGAAGCTTTCTTT. Protein: CAISESAGFSTEAFF.